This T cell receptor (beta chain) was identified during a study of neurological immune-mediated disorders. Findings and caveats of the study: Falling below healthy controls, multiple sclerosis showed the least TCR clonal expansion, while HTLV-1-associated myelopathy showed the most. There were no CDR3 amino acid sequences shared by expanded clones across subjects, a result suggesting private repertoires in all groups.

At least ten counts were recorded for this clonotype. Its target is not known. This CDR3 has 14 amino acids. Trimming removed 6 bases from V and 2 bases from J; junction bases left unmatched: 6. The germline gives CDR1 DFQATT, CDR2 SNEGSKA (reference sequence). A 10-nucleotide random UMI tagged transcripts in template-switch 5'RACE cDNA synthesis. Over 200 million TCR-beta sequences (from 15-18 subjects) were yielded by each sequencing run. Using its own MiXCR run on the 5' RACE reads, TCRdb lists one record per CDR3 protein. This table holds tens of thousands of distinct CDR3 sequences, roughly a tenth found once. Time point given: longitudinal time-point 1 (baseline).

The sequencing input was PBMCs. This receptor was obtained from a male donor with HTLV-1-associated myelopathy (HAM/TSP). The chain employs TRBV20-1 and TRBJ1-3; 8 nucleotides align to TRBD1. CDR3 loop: CSAPRTGTGNTIYF. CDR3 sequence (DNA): TGCAGTGCACCTCGGACAGGGACTGGAAACACCATATATTTT.